One sample yielded the 24 T cell receptor beta chains listed below, sequenced in a study of OX40 agonist ivuxolimab in advanced cancers. Sequenced by immunoSEQ multiplex PCR; TCRdb stores in-frame clones only, minus some. The data hold around 60,000 clones, with about nine tenths observed a single time. The specimen comprised CD4+ or CD8+ T cells sorted from blood, sampled in a trial of the OX40 agonist ivuxolimab. The receptors shown here come from an adult with an advanced solid tumor such as melanoma, head and neck, liver or kidney cancer.

V and J are TRBV7-3 and TRBJ2-1; TRBD1 matches 11 bases. This CDR3 spans 15 amino acids. Trimming removed 3 bases from V and 6 bases from J; junction bases left unmatched: 4. Germline lookup yields CDR1 SGHTA and CDR2 FQGTGA. CDR3 nucleotide sequence: TGTGCCAGCAGCTTGGACAGGGGGCCTTTCAATGAGCAGTTCTTC. This codes for CASSLDRGPFNEQFF.

V and J are TRBV27 and TRBJ2-5, with a tentative D call TRBD1 (6 bases). In germline, CDR1 is MNHEY, CDR2 SMNVEV (reference sequence). Between the trimmed V and J ends, which lost 3 bases and 2 bases, there was a span of 10 bases. The CDR3 is 14 amino acids. The CDR3 here is CASSFSGTQETQYF. DNA of the CDR3: TGTGCCAGCAGTTTTTCGGGGACACAAGAGACCCAGTACTTC.

This clone is a singleton in its sample. V gene TRBV27 combines with J gene TRBJ1-6; the D is unclear. CDR3 length: 14 residues. V was trimmed by 2 bases and J by 9 bases, leaving 11 bases between them. The germline V gene has CDR1 MNHEY and CDR2 SMNVEV (reference sequence). The CDR3 spells CASSLGPLVSPLHF. The CDR3 nucleotides read TGTGCCAGCAGTTTAGGGCCGCTGGTTTCACCCCTCCACTTT.

This clone was counted between two and nine times. This chain links TRBV30 with TRBJ2-7; 10 nucleotides match TRBD1. V dropped 3 bases and J dropped 2; count of bases not matched to a gene: 7. The CDR3 consists of 15 residues. Germline V gene data show CDR1 as GTSNPN and CDR2 as SVGIG (reference sequence). The CDR3 spells CAWSSGQGTTYEQYF. The CDR3, as DNA: TGTGCCTGGAGCTCGGGACAGGGGACCACCTACGAGCAGTACTTC.

V gene TRBV10-1 combines with J gene TRBJ2-5; no firm D call. This CDR3 region has 14 residues. The germline V gene has CDR1 WNHNN and CDR2 SYGVQD (reference sequence). The ends were cut back, 0 bases at V and 1 base at J, with 6 bases in the middle. Here the CDR3 reads CASSESDTQETQYF. In DNA, the CDR3 is TGCGCCAGCAGTGAGTCCGACACCCAAGAGACCCAGTACTTC.

The chain links TRBV4-1 to TRBJ2-7, with 8 bases lining up with TRBD1. J gave up 6 bases and V 4 bases, and 8 bases lay outside the gene matches. CDR3 length: 14 residues. CDR1 and CDR2 (germline): MGHRA, YSYEKL. The CDR3 loop reads CASSPGQGVTEQYF. The CDR3 DNA reads as TGCGCCAGCAGCCCAGGACAGGGAGTCACCGAGCAGTACTTC.

The V gene is TRBV27, the J gene TRBJ2-1; 14 bases match TRBD2. V trimming: 10 bases; J trimming: 8 bases; junction bases outside the gene matches: 7. The V gene's germline CDR1 is MNHEY and CDR2 SMNVEV (reference sequence). The CDR3 loop spans 14 amino acids. The CDR3 region is CATRLAGGPDEQFF. CDR3 nucleotides: TGTGCCACAAGACTAGCGGGAGGGCCGGATGAGCAGTTCTTC.

The rearrangement joins TRBV19 to TRBJ2-7; 8 bases agree with TRBD1. The V gene's germline CDR1 is LNHDA and CDR2 SQIVND (reference sequence). The CDR3 is 16 residues long. J gave up 3 bases and V 4 bases, and 11 bases lay outside the gene matches. The CDR3 region is CASSTSRYRGSYEQYF. The CDR3 nucleotides read TGTGCCAGTAGTACGTCGAGATACAGGGGGAGCTACGAGCAGTACTTC.

V usage is TRBV30 and J usage is TRBJ2-1; D not resolved. The V end lost 1 base, the J end lost 2 bases, and 6 bases lay between the germline ends. Germline lookup yields CDR1 GTSNPN and CDR2 SVGIG (reference sequence). The CDR3 loop spans 13 amino acids. The CDR3 DNA sequence: TGTGCCTGGAGTGCTACTACCTACAATGAGCAGTTCTTC. Translated, it gives CAWSATTYNEQFF.

V and J are TRBV7-2 and TRBJ2-3, with 10 bases fitting TRBD2. With V trimmed by 4 bases and J by 3 bases, 4 bases remained unmatched. Germline CDR1 SGHTA, CDR2 FQGNSA. The CDR3 is 15 amino acids. Here the CDR3 DNA reads TGTGCCAGCAGCTCCTGGACTAGCGGAACAGATACGCAGTATTTT. The encoded protein is CASSSWTSGTDTQYF.

This clone was observed a handful of times. The chain has TRBV28 and TRBJ2-7; 7 nucleotides align to TRBD1. The CDR3 covers 15 residues. Trimming took 2 bases from V and 2 from J; bases not matched to a gene: 6. Germline V CDR1 and CDR2: MDHEN, SYDVKM. The CDR3 region has the DNA TGTGCCAGCAGTTTAATTTTCGGGACAGCCTACGAGCAGTACTTC. Amino acids: CASSLIFGTAYEQYF.

This clone has just one count. The gene calls are TRBV6-1 and TRBJ1-5; D not certain. Trimming left V 3 bases short and J 5 bases short, with 8 bases between. CDR1 and CDR2 from the germline V gene are MNHNS and SASEGT. This CDR3 has 13 amino acids. CDR3 loop: CASSEKVDQPQHF. CDR3 nucleotides: TGTGCCAGCAGTGAGAAGGTTGATCAGCCCCAGCATTTT.

The V and J genes are TRBV2 and TRBJ2-7; TRBD2 matches at 7 bases. Germline V gene lookup returns CDR1 SNHLY and CDR2 FYNNEI. This CDR3 contains 14 residues. With V trimmed by 3 bases and J by 3 bases, 5 bases remained unmatched. CDR3 protein: CASSDSAGFYEQYF. CDR3 bases: TGTGCCAGCAGTGATTCAGCGGGGTTCTACGAGCAGTACTTC. The variable domain in full, with the rest retrieved from reference TRBV2 and TRBJ2-7, is EPEVTQTPSHQVTQMGQEVILRCVPISNHLYFYWYRQILGQKVEFLVSFYNNEISEKSEIFDDQFSVERPDGSNFTLKIRSTKLEDSAMYFCASSDSAGFYEQYFGPGTRLTVT.

This rearrangement joins TRBV6-5 to TRBJ2-2; D is uncertain. Trimming pared 5 bases from V and 6 bases from J, leaving 7 bases between. The CDR3 length is 12 residues. Germline assignment: CDR1 MNHEY and CDR2 SVGAGI. In nucleotides, the CDR3 is TGTGCCAGCAGTACCGAGGCCGGGGAGCTGTTTTTT. Translating gives CASSTEAGELFF.

Note on this clone: Compared with germline, one end of the junction differs, possibly owing to a read error. The chain is built from TRBV5-1 and TRBJ1-1, with 10 bases matching TRBD1. CDR1 is SGHRS, CDR2 YFSETQ, per germline. The CDR3 runs 13 residues. CDR3 amino acids: CASSTGQGMEAFF. DNA of the CDR3: TGTGCCAGCAGCACGGGACAGGGGATGGAAGCTTTCTTT.

V and J are TRBV2 and TRBJ2-7; weak D call: TRBD2 (7 bases). Germline CDR1 SNHLY, CDR2 FYNNEI. The CDR3 extends over 15 amino acids. V lost 7 bases and J lost 4, with 20 bases in between. The CDR3 coding sequence is TGTGCCAGCATCGAGACGGGGGGCCCAGGGTACGAGCAGTACTTC. Its translation: CASIETGGPGYEQYF. The whole variable domain, filled in from reference TRBV2 and TRBJ2-7, reads EPEVTQTPSHQVTQMGQEVILRCVPISNHLYFYWYRQILGQKVEFLVSFYNNEISEKSEIFDDQFSVERPDGSNFTLKIRSTKLEDSAMYFCASIETGGPGYEQYFGPGTRLTVT.

This clone was seen only a few times. The genes are TRBV6-4 and TRBJ2-1, with a tentative D call TRBD1 (6 bases). CDR3 length equals 16 residues. V gave up 0 bases and J gave up 4 bases, with 13 bases separating them. Germline V lookup: CDR1 MRHNA, CDR2 SNTAGT. The CDR3 nucleotides read TGTGCCAGCAGTGACTCACCCGCAGGGGAATACAATGAGCAGTTCTTC. This gives the protein CASSDSPAGEYNEQFF.

The chain recombines TRBV28 with TRBJ2-7, with 10 nucleotides matching TRBD2. The CDR3 extends over 16 amino acids. The ends lost 4 bases at V and 0 bases at J; junction bases unmatched: 6. Germline V gene data show CDR1 as MDHEN and CDR2 as SYDVKM. The CDR3, as DNA: TGTGCCAGCAGTTCGCCGGGACTAGCGATCTCCTACGAGCAGTACTTC. Its protein product is CASSSPGLAISYEQYF. Variable domain in full (rest from reference TRBV28 and TRBJ2-7): DVKVTQSSRYLVKRTGEKVFLECVQDMDHENMFWYRQDPGLGLRLIYFSYDVKMKEKGDIPEGYSVSREKKERFSLILESASTNQTSMYLCASSSPGLAISYEQYFGPGTRLTVT.

The chain carries TRBV1 and TRBJ2-1; the table's D call of TRBD2 was not tested on the DNA. TRBV1 is a recognized pseudogene. This CDR3 has 17 amino acids. The CDR3 bases are TGCACCAGCAGCCAAGATCATAGTCGGAGGGTTAACAATGAGCAGTTCTTC. This translates into CTSSQDHSRRVNNEQFF.

This chain connects TRBV29-1 to TRBJ2-1; tentatively, D is TRBD1 (5 bases). Germline V lookup: CDR1 SQVTM, CDR2 ANQGSEA. Trimming took 7 bases from V and 7 from J, leaving 8 bases between them. CDR3 length: 10 residues. For the CDR3, the DNA is TGCAGCGGAAGGGGTAATGAGCAGTTCTTC. Its translation: CSGRGNEQFF.

V and J are TRBV6-5 and TRBJ2-5; either TRBD1 or TRBD2 may supply D (6 bases each). The germline V and J ends were trimmed by 2 bases and 5 bases, with 15 bases remaining between them. Looked up from germline, CDR1 is MNHEY and CDR2 is SVGAGI. This CDR3 spans 15 amino acids. CDR3 in DNA: TGTGCCAGCAGTTACATGGGGGGCGCCGGGGAGACCCAGTACTTC. This sequence encodes CASSYMGGAGETQYF.

The chain joins TRBV6-4 to TRBJ2-2; D may be TRBD2 (5 bases). Trimming took 6 bases from V and 4 from J, leaving 15 bases between them. This CDR3 is built from 15 residues. CDR1 MRHNA and CDR2 SNTAGT come from the germline V gene. CDR3 bases: TGTGCCAGCAGGTCCCGCCGGGGTGGCACCGGGGAGCTGTTTTTT. It is translated as CASRSRRGGTGELFF.

This clone was detected a few times. This rearrangement joins TRBV28 to TRBJ2-7, with 11 bases fitting TRBD1. The CDR3 is 13 residues long. Germline CDR1 and CDR2: MDHEN and SYDVKM. V was clipped by 8 bases and J by 3 bases; unmatched bases: 3. CDR3 sequence: CASWGTGGYEQYF. The CDR3, as DNA: TGTGCCAGCTGGGGGACAGGGGGCTACGAGCAGTACTTC.

V gene TRBV11-3 combines with J gene TRBJ2-7; D remains ambiguous. The V end lost 0 bases, the J end lost 6 bases, and 6 bases lay between the germline ends. The V gene's germline CDR1 is SGHNT and CDR2 YENEEA. The CDR3 runs to 12 residues. The CDR3 nucleotides are TGTGCCAGCAGCTTAGATATGGGCGAGCAGTACTTC. As protein: CASSLDMGEQYF. The full variable domain, with the rest looked up from reference TRBV11-3 and TRBJ2-7, is EAGVVQSPRYKIIEKKQPVAFWCNPISGHNTLYWYLQNLGQGPELLIRYENEEAVDDSQLPKDRFSAERLKGVDSTLKIQPAELGDSAVYLCASSLDMGEQYFGPGTRLTVT.